The 27 T cell receptor beta chains below were found in one sample sequenced in a study of T cells in narcolepsy. Method: immunoSEQ multiplex PCR; TCRdb's copy keeps in-frame clones and lacks some. Of some 32,000 clones detected, more than 70% appear once; the ten largest clones hold 1.2%. Sequencing was performed on CD45RA- memory CD4+ T cells from PBMCs. The receptor set was obtained from a human donor with narcolepsy.

This clone occurred once. The rearrangement uses TRBV5-6 and TRBJ1-5; possible D gene TRBD1, 6 bases. The CDR3 spans 14 residues. Germline CDR1 and CDR2: SGHDT and YYEEEE. Trimming took 1 base from V and 7 from J, leaving 12 bases between them. CDR3 coding DNA: TGTGCCAGCAGCTTGACAGGGATGGTCCAGCCCCAGCATTTT. Translation gives CASSLTGMVQPQHF.

The V call is TRBV29-1, the J call TRBJ2-5; no reliable D call. The V gene lost 4 bases and the J gene lost 2 bases, with 2 bases spanning the gap. Germline V lookup: CDR1 SQVTM, CDR2 ANQGSEA. This CDR3 is 10 amino acids long. The CDR3, as DNA: TGCAGCGTTGGGCAAGAGACCCAGTACTTC. It translates to CSVGQETQYF.

The chain has TRBV2 and TRBJ1-4; 7 bases line up with TRBD1. The CDR3 spans 17 residues. Trimming removed 6 bases from V and 3 bases from J; junction bases left unmatched: 13. Germline-derived CDR1 and CDR2 are SNHLY and FYNNEI. The CDR3 nucleotides read TGTGCCAGCAGCCATCGGGGACAGTTATCACCTAATGAAAAACTGTTTTTT. It encodes CASSHRGQLSPNEKLFF.

In DNA, the CDR3 is TGTGCCATCATTTGGGACAGGACATACAATGAGCAGTTCTTC. Translated, it gives CAIIWDRTYNEQFF. The gene calls are TRBV10-3 and TRBJ2-1; 8 nucleotides line up with TRBD1. Germline V CDR1 and CDR2: ENHRY, SYGVKD. This CDR3 contains 14 residues. V was pared by 7 bases and J by 4 bases, with 6 bases of the junction left unmatched.

This chain connects TRBV14 to TRBJ2-7; TRBD2 might be the D (5 bases). This CDR3 region has 15 residues. Trimming cost V 2 bases and J 5 bases, with 16 bases left between them. CDR1 and CDR2 (germline): SGHDN, FVKESK. The DNA for the CDR3 is TGTGCCAGCAGCCAACGGACTTCACTATTCCACGAGCAGTACTTC. This translates into CASSQRTSLFHEQYF.

The rearrangement joins TRBV5-1 to TRBJ1-2; D is perhaps TRBD1 (6 bases). This CDR3 comprises 14 residues. The V gene's germline CDR1 is SGHRS and CDR2 YFSETQ. V was shortened by 4 bases and J by 7 bases, with 17 bases between the two germline ends. The CDR3 nucleotides are TGCGCCAGCAGCCTCTCTACAGGGTTGGCTGGCTACACCTTC. It specifies CASSLSTGLAGYTF.

V usage is TRBV5-4 and J usage is TRBJ2-2, with D possibly TRBD2 on 5 matching bases. This CDR3 comprises 16 residues. V dropped 2 bases and J dropped 4 bases, with 15 bases sitting between them. Germline V gene lookup returns CDR1 SGHNT and CDR2 YYREEE (reference sequence). CDR3 in amino acids: CASSFLRDRGTGELFF. The CDR3 DNA is TGTGCCAGCAGCTTCCTCCGAGACCGGGGCACCGGGGAGCTGTTTTTT.

V usage is TRBV29-1 and J usage is TRBJ2-1; D gene ambiguous. This CDR3 has 12 residues. Germline-derived CDR1 and CDR2 are SQVTM and ANQGSEA. Trimming stripped 0 bases from V and 8 bases from J, with 8 bases between. The DNA of the CDR3 is TGCAGCGTTGAAGAATCCGCCGATGAGCAGTTCTTC. Its protein is CSVEESADEQFF.

V usage is TRBV9 and J usage is TRBJ1-2; D unclear. Per the germline V gene, CDR1 is SGDLS and CDR2 is YYNGEE. The CDR3 consists of 14 residues. The V and J ends lost 3 bases and 8 bases respectively, with 17 bases between them. The DNA of the CDR3 is TGTGCCAGCAGCGCCGACTGGGCGGGGAGAGGCTACACCTTC. Translating gives CASSADWAGRGYTF.

Only a few counts were recorded for this clone. This chain links TRBV6-1 with TRBJ2-7; 12 bases fit TRBD2. From germline, CDR1 is MNHNS and CDR2 SASEGT. The CDR3 contains 14 residues. The trim removed 6 bases at V and 3 bases at J, leaving 3 bases unmatched. The CDR3: CASRSSGGGYEQYF. The CDR3 DNA sequence: TGTGCCAGCAGATCTAGCGGGGGGGGCTACGAGCAGTACTTC.

CDR3 in amino acids: CASSSGHITGELFF. The CDR3 nucleotides are TGTGCCAGCAGCTCCGGACATATCACCGGGGAGCTGTTTTTT. This chain joins TRBV7-8 and TRBJ2-2, with D possibly TRBD1 on 5 matching bases. Germline lookup yields CDR1 SGHVS and CDR2 FQNEAQ. The CDR3 covers 14 residues. V dropped 4 bases and J dropped 4 bases, with 10 bases sitting between them.

The V call is TRBV5-1, the J call TRBJ1-4, with D maybe TRBD1 (6 bases). The germline V gene encodes CDR1 SGHRS and CDR2 YFSETQ. This CDR3 comprises 14 residues. The V and J ends lost 4 bases and 8 bases respectively, with 15 bases between them. Here the CDR3 reads CASSPGQIEEKLFF. The CDR3 DNA reads TGCGCCAGCAGCCCCGGACAGATAGAGGAAAAACTGTTTTTT.

J is TRBJ2-5 and V is TRBV6-1; unclear D gene. CDR1 MNHNS and CDR2 SASEGT come from the germline V gene. V was pared by 6 bases and J by 2 bases, with 13 bases between. This CDR3 has 14 residues. The CDR3 DNA is TGTGCCAGCAGGTACGACCGACAACAAGAGACCCAGTACTTC. The encoded protein is CASRYDRQQETQYF.

The chain combines TRBV18 with TRBJ1-6; 9 bases line up with TRBD1. V lost 4 bases, J lost 10 bases, and 5 bases stayed unmatched. This CDR3 has 14 amino acids. CDR1 and CDR2 (germline): KGHSH, LQKENI. As DNA, the CDR3 is TGTGCCAGCTCACTACAGGGGGCCAGGTCACCCCTCCACTTT. Translated: CASSLQGARSPLHF.

The chain carries TRBV7-8 and TRBJ2-7, with D possibly being TRBD1 (6 bases). CDR3 length: 14 residues. The V end lost 0 bases, the J end lost 6 bases, and 12 bases lay between the germline ends. From germline, CDR1 is SGHVS and CDR2 FQNEAQ. This CDR3 is CASSLAGQTGEQYF. CDR3 bases: TGTGCCAGCAGCTTAGCAGGACAGACAGGCGAGCAGTACTTC.

This clone was observed once. The rearrangement links TRBV19 to TRBJ2-3; no clear D. Germline lookup yields CDR1 LNHDA and CDR2 SQIVND (reference sequence). The CDR3 runs 13 residues. The V gene lost 5 bases and the J gene lost 6 bases, with 12 bases spanning the gap. The CDR3 bases are TGTGCCAGTAGTGCCGCCCCCTCGGATACGCAGTATTTT. Encoded protein: CASSAAPSDTQYF. Complete variable domain (other parts from reference TRBV19 and TRBJ2-3): DGGITQSPKYLFRKEGQNVTLSCEQNLNHDAMYWYRQDPGQGLRLIYYSQIVNDFQKGDIAEGYSVSREKKESFPLTVTSAQKNPTAFYLCASSAAPSDTQYFGPGTRLTVL.

CDR3 nucleotides: TGTGCCAGCAGCTCCTATGGCTACACCTTC. The encoded protein is CASSSYGYTF. The V and J genes are TRBV7-9 and TRBJ1-2; D not resolved. V was trimmed by 4 bases and J by 4 bases, leaving 1 base between them. This CDR3 is 10 amino acids long. Germline CDR1 is SEHNR and CDR2 is FQNEAQ (reference sequence).

This clone was seen a single time. V gene TRBV19 combines with J gene TRBJ1-2; D remains ambiguous. CDR3 length: 13 amino acids. V was pared by 0 bases and J by 10 bases, with 12 bases between. Germline CDR1 reads LNHDA; CDR2 reads SQIVND (reference sequence). Here the CDR3 reads CASSIEGSGHYTF. The CDR3, as DNA: TGTGCCAGTAGTATAGAGGGTTCTGGCCACTACACCTTC.

The J gene is TRBJ1-2, the V gene TRBV30, with D maybe TRBD1 (6 bases). Trimming took 4 bases from V and 5 from J, leaving 17 bases between them. This CDR3 comprises 14 residues. The germline V gene encodes CDR1 GTSNPN and CDR2 SVGIG (reference sequence). CDR3: CAWTQVPQGYGYTF. CDR3 bases: TGTGCCTGGACCCAAGTCCCACAGGGTTATGGCTACACCTTC.

This clone was recorded a few times. V is TRBV18 and J is TRBJ2-1; D gene ambiguous. V dropped 6 bases and J dropped 8 bases, with 8 bases sitting between them. The CDR3 runs to 11 residues. CDR1 is KGHSH and CDR2 is LQKENI in the germline V gene. Here the CDR3 DNA reads TGTGCCAGCTCTAGTTCGGATGAGCAGTTCTTC. It is translated as CASSSSDEQFF. The full variable domain, with the rest looked up from reference TRBV18 and TRBJ2-1, is NAGVMQNPRHLVRRRGQEARLRCSPMKGHSHVYWYRQLPEEGLKFMVYLQKENIIDESGMPKERFSAEFPKEGPSILRIQQVVRGDSAAYFCASSSSDEQFFGPGTRLTVL.

This clone was found once. This chain joins TRBV29-1 and TRBJ2-6; D tentatively fits TRBD1 or TRBD2 (5 bases each). This CDR3 has 19 residues. Germline V lookup: CDR1 SQVTM, CDR2 ANQGSEA. The V gene lost 4 bases and the J gene lost 0 bases, with 22 bases spanning the gap. The CDR3 DNA follows: TGCAGCGTTGTAGTAGAAGGGACCCGACGAATCTCTGGGGCCAACGTCCTGACTTTC. Translation gives CSVVVEGTRRISGANVLTF.

By sample fraction, this clone is medium-sized. The chain uses TRBV6-6 and TRBJ1-2, with TRBD1 matching over 8 bases. Germline V gene sequence: CDR1 MNHNY, CDR2 SVGAGI (reference sequence). CDR3 length equals 12 residues. With 2 bases clipped from V and 7 bases from J, the junction kept 0 bases outside the gene matches. The CDR3 DNA reads as TGTGCCAGCAGTTACGACAGGGGTGGCTACACCTTC. It specifies CASSYDRGGYTF.

The chain is built from TRBV5-1 and TRBJ2-7, with D perhaps TRBD2 (5 bases). CDR3 size: 14 residues. With 0 bases removed from V and 4 bases from J, the gap between germline ends came to 11 bases. Looked up from germline, CDR1 is SGHRS and CDR2 is YFSETQ. In DNA form, the CDR3 reads TGCGCCAGCAGCTTGGTTCTAGCAACTTACGAGCAGTACTTC. This gives the protein CASSLVLATYEQYF.

The chain combines TRBV9 with TRBJ2-7; 11 nucleotides align to TRBD2. The V and J ends lost 4 bases and 6 bases, in that order; junction bases with no gene match: 6. CDR1 and CDR2 from the germline V gene are SGDLS and YYNGEE. CDR3 length equals 14 residues. CDR3 amino acids: CASSLGLAVGEQYF. DNA for the CDR3: TGTGCCAGCAGCTTGGGACTAGCGGTAGGCGAGCAGTACTTC.

The chain employs TRBV29-1 and TRBJ1-2, with TRBD1 as a possible D gene (5 bases). Germline V gene sequence: CDR1 SQVTM, CDR2 ANQGSEA. This CDR3 spans 14 amino acids. Trimming removed 4 bases from V and 5 bases from J, with 17 bases in between. The CDR3 sequence is CSVGRPGRAYGYTF. CDR3 DNA sequence: TGCAGCGTTGGACGACCGGGACGGGCATATGGCTACACCTTC.

This chain joins TRBV11-1 and TRBJ1-2, with D possibly TRBD1 on 5 matching bases. CDR3 length equals 13 residues. V lost 6 bases and J lost 5, with 13 bases in between. Germline-derived CDR1 and CDR2 are SGHAT and FQDESV (reference sequence). CDR3 in DNA: TGTGCCAGCAGGTCCAGGGATGGGTATGGCTACACCTTC. It encodes CASRSRDGYGYTF.

The rearrangement uses TRBV5-1 and TRBJ2-5; 10 nucleotides agree with TRBD1. V shed 4 bases and J 4 bases; nucleotides not matched to a gene: 4. This CDR3 has 14 residues. CDR1 is SGHRS, CDR2 YFSETQ, per germline. DNA for the CDR3: TGCGCCAGCAGCGTCGGACAGGGGGTAGAGACCCAGTACTTC. This translates into CASSVGQGVETQYF.